The 16 T cell receptor beta chains given below trace back to one sample, sequenced in a study of cytotoxic CD8 clonotypes in ibrutinib-treated CLL. TCRdb's copy holds only in-frame clones and misses some; the assay was immunoSEQ multiplex PCR. This table has fewer than 55,000 clones, roughly three fifths appearing once. This specimen was PBMCs, taken after 24 months of ibrutinib treatment. These receptors originate from a human donor with chronic lymphocytic leukemia.

The gene calls are TRBV10-3 and TRBJ1-1; D is unclear. Germline-derived CDR1 and CDR2 are ENHRY and SYGVKD. Trimming left V 2 bases short and J 7 bases short, with 8 bases between. The CDR3 runs 12 residues. The CDR3 DNA follows: TGTGCCATCAGTGAGAGTTGGGGTGAAGCTTTCTTT. This translates into CAISESWGEAFF.

A remark on this clone: In the same sample, other DNA sequences code for this CDR3. The CDR3: CASSIGLNTDTQYF. CDR3 bases: TGTGCCAGTAGTATTGGGTTGAACACAGATACGCAGTATTTT. This chain uses TRBV19 with TRBJ2-3; D unresolved. V was trimmed by 3 bases and J by 2 bases, leaving 9 bases between them. The CDR3 loop spans 14 amino acids. Germline CDR1 LNHDA, CDR2 SQIVND (reference sequence).

This clone has just a few counts. This rearrangement joins TRBV6-1 to TRBJ1-5; TRBD1 is a possible D gene (5 bases). The CDR3 is 16 residues long. V was cut by 1 base and J by 9 bases, with 19 bases left in between. CDR1 MNHNS and CDR2 SASEGT come from the germline V gene. CDR3 protein: CASSEEQGRDPRPQHF. The CDR3 bases are TGTGCCAGCAGTGAAGAGCAGGGTCGGGACCCGAGGCCCCAGCATTTT.

The chain carries TRBV7-9 and TRBJ2-5, with 10 positions matching TRBD2. Germline V lookup: CDR1 SEHNR, CDR2 FQNEAQ (reference sequence). J gave up 2 bases and V 5 bases, and 8 bases lay outside the gene matches. CDR3 length: 16 amino acids. CDR3 sequence reads: CASSPEGTSEQETQYF. The CDR3 coding sequence is TGTGCCAGCAGCCCGGAAGGGACTAGCGAACAAGAGACCCAGTACTTC.

The chain carries TRBV10-3 and TRBJ2-3; 7 positions match TRBD2. CDR1 and CDR2 (germline): ENHRY, SYGVKD. V was clipped by 0 bases and J by 6 bases; unmatched bases: 3. This CDR3 is built from 14 residues. CDR3 nucleotide sequence: TGTGCCATCAGTGAGTCGCCGCGGGGGGATACGCAGTATTTT. It yields the protein CAISESPRGDTQYF.

This rearrangement joins TRBV7-6 to TRBJ1-4; D call uncertain. In germline, CDR1 is SGHVS, CDR2 FNYEAQ. The length of the CDR3 is 14 residues. Trimming removed 1 base from V and 4 bases from J, with 7 bases in between. The CDR3, as DNA: TGTGCCAGCAGCTTAGGGACGGGTAATGAAAAACTGTTTTTT. It specifies CASSLGTGNEKLFF. The full variable domain, in which reference TRBV7-6 and TRBJ1-4 provide the parts outside the CDR3, is GAGVSQSPRYKVTKRGQDVALRCDPISGHVSLYWYRQALGQGPEFLTYFNYEAQQDKSGLPNDRFSAERPEGSISTLTIQRTEQRDSAMYRCASSLGTGNEKLFFGSGTQLSVL.

This clone has more than one count but fewer than ten. The chain employs TRBV4-1 and TRBJ1-1, with D unclear. The CDR3 is 14 amino acids. Trimming removed 1 base at V and 0 bases at J, with 6 bases between. Per the germline V gene, CDR1 is MGHRA and CDR2 is YSYEKL. Here the CDR3 reads CASSQGNMNTEAFF. The CDR3 DNA reads TGCGCCAGCAGCCAAGGGAACATGAACACTGAAGCTTTCTTT.

The chain links TRBV19 to TRBJ2-2; D remains unclear. The CDR3 loop spans 14 amino acids. V lost 7 bases and J 0 bases, leaving 9 bases between the germline ends. The germline gives CDR1 LNHDA, CDR2 SQIVND (reference sequence). In DNA form, the CDR3 reads TGTGCCAGTACGGATGGGGCGAACACCGGGGAGCTGTTTTTT. Protein sequence: CASTDGANTGELFF.

V is TRBV2 and J is TRBJ1-2, with D hard to call. Trimming left V 6 bases short and J 3 bases short, with 11 bases between. Germline V gene lookup returns CDR1 SNHLY and CDR2 FYNNEI. The CDR3 consists of 13 residues. CDR3 DNA sequence: TGTGCCAGCAGCGTCCGGGCGGACTATGGCTACACCTTC. Protein sequence: CASSVRADYGYTF.

J is TRBJ2-7 and V is TRBV27, with 7 nucleotides matching TRBD1. Germline-derived CDR1 and CDR2 are MNHEY and SMNVEV (reference sequence). The CDR3 sequence is 13 residues long. With V trimmed by 6 bases and J by 2 bases, 4 bases remained unmatched. CDR3: CASRETGPYEQYF. DNA for the CDR3: TGTGCCAGCAGGGAGACAGGGCCCTACGAGCAGTACTTC.

This rearrangement joins TRBV19 to TRBJ2-3, with 10 bases matching TRBD1. Germline V gene lookup returns CDR1 LNHDA and CDR2 SQIVND (reference sequence). J gave up 5 bases and V 5 bases, and 7 bases lay outside the gene matches. CDR3 length equals 15 residues. The CDR3 here is CASSLRQGAEDTQYF. The CDR3 region has the DNA TGTGCCAGTAGTTTACGACAGGGGGCTGAAGATACGCAGTATTTT.

This clone came up a few times. This rearrangement joins TRBV4-2 to TRBJ2-1, with 12 bases identical to TRBD2. V trimming: 3 bases; J trimming: 9 bases; junction bases outside the gene matches: 12. The CDR3 contains 17 residues. CDR1 LGHNA and CDR2 YNFKEQ come from the germline V gene. The CDR3 DNA sequence: TGTGCCAGCAGCCAGGATCCTAGCGGGGGGGCCCCTGGTGAGCAGTTCTTC. As protein: CASSQDPSGGAPGEQFF.

The chain carries TRBV19 and TRBJ2-5, with 9 bases identical to TRBD1. Trimming took 1 base from V and 4 from J; bases not matched to a gene: 4. Germline lookup yields CDR1 LNHDA and CDR2 SQIVND (reference sequence). CDR3 size: 15 residues. The CDR3 bases are TGTGCCAGTAGTATAGGGGGACAGGGCACAGAGACCCAGTACTTC. Its protein product is CASSIGGQGTETQYF.

J is TRBJ1-2 and V is TRBV5-1; D ambiguous. Trimming removed 4 bases at V and 4 bases at J, with 11 bases between. The CDR3 has 13 residues. CDR1 and CDR2 (germline): SGHRS, YFSETQ. The CDR3 here is CASSEAEGYGYTF. The CDR3 coding sequence is TGCGCCAGCAGCGAGGCAGAAGGCTATGGCTACACCTTC.

The gene calls are TRBV19 and TRBJ2-7; perhaps TRBD1 as D (6 bases). The CDR3 extends over 15 amino acids. V lost 3 bases to trimming and J lost 6 bases, with 18 bases between them. Per the germline V gene, CDR1 is LNHDA and CDR2 is SQIVND (reference sequence). CDR3 residues: CASSISPRPGVEQYF. The CDR3 DNA is TGTGCCAGTAGTATTAGCCCCAGACCAGGGGTCGAGCAGTACTTC.

The J gene is TRBJ1-3, the V gene TRBV6-6; perhaps TRBD1 as D (6 bases). This CDR3 contains 14 residues. Germline values: CDR1 MNHNY, CDR2 SVGAGI (reference sequence). V was shortened by 5 bases and J by 2 bases, with 10 bases between the two germline ends. The CDR3 region is CASSPGGTGNTIYF. Written as DNA, the CDR3 is TGTGCCAGCAGTCCGGGGGGCACTGGAAACACCATATATTTT.